The rows below give T cell receptor beta chains drawn from one sample of a study of T cells in Graves' hyperthyroidism and ophthalmopathy. One entry per CDR3 protein results from TCRdb running MiXCR on the multiplex PCR reads. The sample lists around 600,000 distinct CDR3 sequences, nearly 45% occurring once. Material: peripheral blood or thyroid tissue (not recorded which). The source of these receptors is an adult man with Graves' disease, either hyperthyroidism or ophthalmopathy (not recorded which). Each CDR3 is given without its conserved first and last residue.

TRBJ1-3 | TRBV29-1 | SVRTGEVYTIY
TRBJ1-4 | TRBV7-9 | ASSFFYIRTEHEKLF
TRBJ1-1 | TRBV6-5 | ASRFGGENTEAF
TRBJ1-4 | TRBV15 | ATSSAARGEKLF
TRBJ2-7 | TRBV5-1 | ASSSTGGLSYEQY
TRBJ1-1 | TRBV29-1 | SAGTGEGTEAF
TRBJ2-7 | TRBV24-1 | ATSDSGLAGVMSEQY
TRBJ1-2 | TRBV15 | ATSRELFWDRLDGYT
TRBJ2-5 | TRBV7-8 | ASSPGQGSETQY
TRBJ2-2 | TRBV7-9 | ASSQDEVRAGELF
TRBJ2-6 | TRBV20-1 | SARVGPNSGANVLT
TRBJ1-1 | TRBV7-2 | ASSLVLGKNTEAF
TRBJ1-1 | TRBV24-1 | ATSAGQGFYTEAF
TRBJ2-7 | TRBV7-2 | ASSSLSYEQH
TRBJ2-7 | TRBV19 | ASATSAHSYEQY
TRBJ2-5 | TRBV7-9 | AISRGTYQETQY
TRBJ2-7 | TRBV7-9 | ASSSQGNSYEQY
TRBJ1-5 | TRBV7-2 | ASSQAGDSSNQPQH
TRBJ1-6 | TRBV7-8 | ASSLGGQGGSPLH
TRBJ1-3 | TRBV25-1 | ASSDSGGGNTIY
TRBJ1-1 | TRBV10-3 | AISPGQEKAF
TRBJ2-5 | TRBV29-1 | SVYTSGGMGTQY
TRBJ1-5 | TRBV2 | ASRASGRVVNQPQH
TRBJ1-2 | TRBV25-1 | ASSGTDYGYT
TRBJ2-5 | TRBV29-1 | SLPRGRKEQETQY
TRBJ1-5 | TRBV7-2 | ASSLGQGLFNQPQH
TRBJ2-7 | TRBV10-3 | AISEAAGREQY
TRBJ1-1 | TRBV7-2 | ASSLAGADGAF
TRBJ1-2 | TRBV5-1 | ASSGKGQDYGYT
TRBJ1-1 | TRBV11-2 | ASSPGLEAF
TRBJ1-1 | TRBV10-3 | AIRAMRDTEAF
TRBJ1-1 | TRBV20-1 | SARDPAGEDTEAF
TRBJ2-5 | TRBV29-1 | SVVQGRETQY
TRBJ2-2 | TRBV29-1 | SGETGGPPGSCF
TRBJ1-1 | TRBV7-2 | ASSLDRGTAEAF
TRBJ1-1 | TRBV11-2 | ASSLAQPGAEAF
TRBJ1-4 | TRBV7-8 | ASSLVPGTQGKLF
TRBJ1-3 | TRBV5-1 | ASSPARTGTSGNTIY
TRBJ2-7 | TRBV13 | ASSSNDRGGEQY
TRBJ1-2 | TRBV7-2 | ASSFTTGGGGGYT